One and the same sample provided the 23 T cell receptor beta chains below, sequenced in a study of blood T cell repertoires in COVID-19. The repertoire was sequenced with immunoSEQ multiplex PCR; TCRdb's copy has only in-frame clones and lacks some. The repertoire holds 100,000 or so clones, with more than 75% as singletons. Sequencing input: peripheral blood. The receptors stem from a man older than 75 with acute or convalescent COVID-19.

The chain uses TRBV6-6 and TRBJ2-4; the match to TRBD1 covers 9 bases. CDR1 is MNHNY and CDR2 is SVGAGI in the germline V gene (reference sequence). J gave up 2 bases and V 5 bases, and 16 bases lay outside the gene matches. The CDR3 sequence is 19 residues long. Here the CDR3 reads CASSPPQGATSLSKNIQYF. CDR3 DNA: TGTGCCAGCAGTCCTCCACAGGGGGCAACTTCTCTCTCCAAAAACATTCAGTACTTC.

This clone was seen once. The rearrangement joins TRBV6-2 or TRBV6-3 to TRBJ1-1; maybe TRBD1 (6 bases). V lost 3 bases, J lost 0 bases, and 14 bases lay in between. Germline CDR1 reads MNHEY; CDR2 reads SVGEGT. This CDR3 contains 16 residues. The CDR3 nucleotides are TGTGCCAGCAGTTATACCCTAGACAGGTTGAACACTGAAGCTTTCTTT. It yields the protein CASSYTLDRLNTEAFF.

The CDR3 region is CASVTDSGANVLTF. CDR3 bases: TGTGCCAGCGTAACAGACTCTGGGGCCAACGTCCTGACTTTC. The chain links TRBV2 to TRBJ2-6; D not certain. The CDR3 is made up of 14 amino acids. V was cut by 8 bases and J by 0 bases, with 8 bases left in between. Germline V gene sequence: CDR1 SNHLY, CDR2 FYNNEI.

The V gene is TRBV4-3, the J gene TRBJ1-2, with TRBD1 matching over 7 bases. Germline loops: CDR1 LGHNA, CDR2 YSLEER. This CDR3 region has 15 residues. Trimming cost V 2 bases and J 4 bases; bases outside gene matches: 7. CDR3 sequence reads: CASSQRWPGGYGYTF. The CDR3, as DNA: TGCGCCAGCAGCCAACGATGGCCAGGGGGCTATGGCTACACCTTC.

The rearrangement links TRBV4-1 to TRBJ1-5; D ambiguous. The ends were cut back, 0 bases at V and 5 bases at J, with 8 bases in the middle. The CDR3 has 14 amino acids. Germline V CDR1 and CDR2: MGHRA, YSYEKL. The CDR3 DNA is TGCGCCAGCAGCCAAGAGTCCGGGGATCAGCCCCAGCATTTT. It yields the protein CASSQESGDQPQHF.

This clone was recorded a few times. CDR3 amino acids: CASNGQGINEKLFF. The CDR3 bases are TGTGCCAGCAACGGACAGGGAATTAATGAAAAACTGTTTTTT. The rearrangement links TRBV2 to TRBJ1-4, with 8 bases lining up with TRBD1. The J segment lost 4 bases and the V segment lost 7 bases, leaving 5 bases of the junction unmatched. Germline-derived CDR1 and CDR2 are SNHLY and FYNNEI. CDR3 length: 14 amino acids. The full variable domain, completed using reference TRBV2 and TRBJ1-4, is EPEVTQTPSHQVTQMGQEVILRCVPISNHLYFYWYRQILGQKVEFLVSFYNNEISEKSEIFDDQFSVERPDGSNFTLKIRSTKLEDSAMYFCASNGQGINEKLFFGSGTQLSVL.

The chain links TRBV18 to TRBJ2-4, with TRBD1 matching 10 bases. Germline values: CDR1 KGHSH, CDR2 LQKENI. This CDR3 is built from 16 residues. With 0 bases clipped from V and 5 bases from J, the junction kept 4 bases outside the gene matches. Here the CDR3 DNA reads TGTGCCAGCTCACCACCCGGGACAGGGGTGGAAAACATTCAGTACTTC. Its translation is CASSPPGTGVENIQYF.

The chain recombines TRBV6-2 or TRBV6-3 with TRBJ2-7, with 12 bases lining up with TRBD2. CDR3 length equals 17 residues. The V gene's germline CDR1 is MNHEY and CDR2 SVGEGT. J gave up 2 bases and V 6 bases, and 11 bases lay outside the gene matches. The CDR3 coding sequence is TGTGCCAGCAGCCCCGGACTAGCGGGACGATTTGCCTACGAGCAGTACTTC. Residues: CASSPGLAGRFAYEQYF.

Points on this clone: One junction end does not reproduce the germline sequence, and a read error may be involved. V is TRBV5-1 and J is TRBJ2-7, with 8 bases that match TRBD2. The germline V gene has CDR1 SGHRS and CDR2 YFSETQ. CDR3 length: 16 residues. As DNA, the CDR3 is TGCGCCAGCAGCGTTACAGGGTCCGGGACTAGAAGCGACCAGCACTTC. Protein: CASSVTGSGTRSDQHF.

The V call is TRBV27, the J call TRBJ2-1; 11 bases agree with TRBD1. Trimming took 7 bases from V and 7 from J; bases not matched to a gene: 6. The CDR3 loop spans 14 amino acids. Germline V gene sequence: CDR1 MNHEY, CDR2 SMNVEV (reference sequence). CDR3: CASTLGTGGNEQFF. CDR3 DNA: TGTGCCAGCACCCTAGGGACAGGGGGAAATGAGCAGTTCTTC.

The chain joins TRBV9 to TRBJ2-1; TRBD2 matches at 13 bases. Per germline, CDR1 SGDLS and CDR2 YYNGEE. The CDR3 totals 16 residues. V shed 0 bases and J 9 bases; nucleotides not matched to a gene: 6. The CDR3 nucleotides read TGTGCCAGCAGCGTAGAAAGGACTAGCGGGAGAGGTGAGCAGTTCTTC. This encodes CASSVERTSGRGEQFF.

In this sample, this clone turned up a few times. The genes are TRBV9 and TRBJ1-4; the match to TRBD1 covers 12 bases. Germline CDR1 SGDLS, CDR2 YYNGEE. The CDR3 totals 15 residues. With 2 bases clipped from V and 8 bases from J, the junction kept 4 bases outside the gene matches. CDR3 sequence reads: CASSVGTGGNEKLFF. In nucleotides, the CDR3 is TGTGCCAGCAGCGTCGGGACAGGGGGCAACGAAAAACTGTTTTTT.

CDR3 region: CASSSSGPRGTEAFF. As DNA, the CDR3 is TGTGCCAGCAGTTCCTCCGGGCCTAGGGGGACTGAAGCTTTCTTT. This rearrangement joins TRBV28 to TRBJ1-1, with D possibly TRBD1 on 6 matching bases. Germline CDR1 and CDR2: MDHEN and SYDVKM. Deletions cut 4 bases from V and 5 bases from J, with 17 bases between. The CDR3 has 15 residues.

The chain joins TRBV5-4 to TRBJ2-5; possibly TRBD1 for D (6 bases). The germline V gene has CDR1 SGHNT and CDR2 YYREEE (reference sequence). The CDR3 totals 14 residues. V was cut by 0 bases and J by 5 bases, with 11 bases left in between. The CDR3 loop reads CASSLAGVGETQYF. CDR3 nucleotides: TGTGCCAGCAGCTTGGCAGGGGTGGGGGAGACCCAGTACTTC. The variable domain in full, completed from reference TRBV5-4 and TRBJ2-5, reads ETGVTQSPTHLIKTRGQQVTLRCSSQSGHNTVSWYQQALGQGPQFIFQYYREEENGRGNFPPRFSGLQFPNYSSELNVNALELDDSALYLCASSLAGVGETQYFGPGTRLLVL.

The rearrangement joins TRBV19 to TRBJ2-5; D not certain. CDR1 and CDR2 from the germline V gene are LNHDA and SQIVND (reference sequence). This CDR3 spans 13 amino acids. The germline V and J ends were trimmed by 3 bases and 2 bases, with 7 bases remaining between them. CDR3 in amino acids: CASSMVRQETQYF. The CDR3 DNA reads TGTGCCAGTAGTATGGTGCGACAAGAGACCCAGTACTTC.

The CDR3 loop reads CASSQEVGGRKLNSPLHF. In DNA, the CDR3 is TGTGCCAGCAGCCAAGAAGTCGGGGGACGGAAACTTAATTCACCCCTCCACTTT. The chain couples TRBV3-1 (or the pseudogene TRBV3-2) to TRBJ1-6; D is possibly TRBD1 (5 bases). The germline V and J ends were trimmed by 0 bases and 6 bases, with 18 bases remaining between them. The CDR3 has 18 amino acids. From germline, CDR1 is LGHDT and CDR2 YNNKEL (reference sequence).

This chain joins TRBV30 and TRBJ2-3; D possibly corresponds to TRBD1 (6 bases). With 1 base removed from V and 6 bases from J, the gap between germline ends came to 20 bases. From germline, CDR1 is GTSNPN and CDR2 SVGIG (reference sequence). CDR3 length equals 16 residues. The CDR3 DNA sequence: TGTGCCTGGAGTGCCCCACAGGGAGCTTTAGGGGATACGCAGTATTTT. This sequence encodes CAWSAPQGALGDTQYF. Drawing the rest from reference TRBV30 and TRBJ2-3, the complete variable domain is SQTIHQWPATLVQPVGSPLSLECTVEGTSNPNLYWYRQAAGRGLQLLFYSVGIGQISSEVPQNLSASRPQDRQFILSSKKLLLSDSGFYLCAWSAPQGALGDTQYFGPGTRLTVL.

The V gene is TRBV30, the J gene TRBJ1-4; 11 bases align to TRBD1. Germline lookup yields CDR1 GTSNPN and CDR2 SVGIG (reference sequence). Trimming at V came to 5 bases and at J to 8 bases, leaving 4 bases not matched to a gene. The CDR3 has 13 residues. The CDR3, as DNA: TGTGCCTGGGGGGGACAGGGGGAAGAAAAACTGTTTTTT. Its translation: CAWGGQGEEKLFF.

The J gene is TRBJ1-6, the V gene TRBV4-1, with 7 bases identical to TRBD1. The J segment lost 6 bases and the V segment lost 4 bases, leaving 0 bases of the junction unmatched. This CDR3 has 13 amino acids. Per germline, CDR1 MGHRA and CDR2 YSYEKL. This CDR3 is CASSRTGNSPLHF. DNA for the CDR3: TGCGCCAGCAGCCGGACAGGTAATTCACCCCTCCACTTT.

J is TRBJ2-5 and V is TRBV5-6; the D gene is possibly TRBD2 (5 bases). The CDR3 sequence is 16 residues long. Germline V gene data show CDR1 as SGHDT and CDR2 as YYEEEE. The V end lost 4 bases, the J end lost 5 bases, and 21 bases lay between the germline ends. The CDR3 protein is CASSQGRGIEFETQYF. The CDR3, as DNA: TGTGCCAGCAGCCAAGGGCGAGGGATCGAATTCGAGACCCAGTACTTC. The entire variable domain, with the rest obtained from reference TRBV5-6 and TRBJ2-5, is as follows: DAGVTQSPTHLIKTRGQQVTLRCSPKSGHDTVSWYQQALGQGPQFIFQYYEEEERQRGNFPDRFSGHQFPNYSSELNVNALLLGDSALYLCASSQGRGIEFETQYFGPGTRLLVL.

The chain employs TRBV6-5 and TRBJ1-4; 9 bases align to TRBD1. With 0 bases clipped from V and 5 bases from J, the junction kept 1 base outside the gene matches. The CDR3 totals 15 residues. From germline, CDR1 is MNHEY and CDR2 SVGAGI. The CDR3 reads CASSYSGTGNEKLFF. Written as DNA, the CDR3 is TGTGCCAGCAGTTACTCAGGGACAGGGAATGAAAAACTGTTTTTT.

This chain joins TRBV28 and TRBJ1-6, with 8 bases matching TRBD1. Germline V gene data show CDR1 as MDHEN and CDR2 as SYDVKM. CDR3 length equals 16 residues. With V trimmed by 5 bases and J by 3 bases, 6 bases remained unmatched. Written as DNA, the CDR3 is TGTGCCAGCAGTGCCAAAACAGGGGGCTATAATTCACCCCTCCACTTT. It encodes CASSAKTGGYNSPLHF.

This chain links TRBV11-2 with TRBJ2-1, with 10 nucleotides matching TRBD2. The germline V gene has CDR1 SGHAT and CDR2 FQNNGV. The length of the CDR3 is 17 residues. The V segment lost 5 bases and the J segment 7 bases; nucleotides outside the gene matches: 14. The DNA for the CDR3 is TGTGCCAGCAGCCAGCCGGGACTAGCGAGTTCGATGAATGAGCAGTTCTTC. This gives the protein CASSQPGLASSMNEQFF.